The subject of this entry is one T cell receptor beta chain. Its antigen is not known. These data are taken from a study of cytomegalovirus exposure and HLA in healthy donors. General study points: Only CMV serostatus was available as immune exposure information.

Researchers ran the PCR with 60 Vbeta and 13 Jbeta primers. TCRdb's copy holds only in-frame clones and misses some; the assay was immunoSEQ multiplex PCR. The data show approximately 170,000 clones, with around 70% seen just once and roughly 4.5% held by the top ten. The ends were cut back, 4 bases at V and 0 bases at J, with 12 bases in the middle. Germline lookup yields CDR1 SGHDT and CDR2 YYEEEE. This CDR3 has 15 residues. Donors likely had unrecorded immune exposures despite being nominally healthy when sampled. The sequence came from a man aged 18 to 30 in good health and CMV-seropositive. J is TRBJ2-3 and V is TRBV5-6; D possibly corresponds to TRBD1 (5 bases). Sequencing was done on a sample of PBMCs. The CDR3 protein is CASSLIRESTDTQYF. CDR3 sequence (DNA): TGTGCCAGCAGCCTAATCAGGGAAAGCACAGATACGCAGTATTTT.